One sample yielded the 18 T cell receptor beta chains listed below, sequenced in a study of identical twins. TCRdb used MiXCR to reprocess the 5' RACE reads, holding one entry per CDR3 protein. There are roughly 490,000 distinct CDR3 sequences in the sample; 13% to 15% occur only once, and about 0.94% lies in the top ten. Separately, the same data were catalogued under a study of yellow fever vaccine responses in identical twins.

The sample comprised CD4+ T cells sorted from blood. These receptors came from a woman aged 18-29 years in good health.

The chain uses TRBV5-4 and TRBJ1-1; no clear D. CDR3 size: 14 residues. Trimming removed 3 bases at V and 4 bases at J, with 13 bases between. The germline V gene encodes CDR1 SGHNT and CDR2 YYREEE (reference sequence). This chain's CDR3 is CASSSGPPGTEAFF. In DNA, the CDR3 is TGTGCCAGCAGCTCCGGGCCACCCGGCACTGAAGCTTTCTTT.

This chain joins TRBV20-1 and TRBJ2-3, with 8 bases identical to TRBD2. Per germline, CDR1 DFQATT and CDR2 SNEGSKA (reference sequence). CDR3 size: 15 residues. The V and J ends lost 2 bases and 4 bases, in that order; junction bases with no gene match: 8. CDR3 sequence (DNA): TGCAGTGCTAGATTAGCGGGAAGGCAAGCAGATACGCAGTATTTT. Its protein is CSARLAGRQADTQYF.

This clonotype was seen only a few times. This sequence joins TRBV20-1 and TRBJ2-6, with 10 bases fitting TRBD1. This CDR3 has 17 amino acids. J was trimmed by 2 bases and V by 6 bases; bases with no gene match: 10. In germline, CDR1 is DFQATT, CDR2 SNEGSKA (reference sequence). The CDR3 loop reads CSARGTGVPAGANVLTF. For the CDR3, the DNA is TGCAGTGCCCGGGGGACAGGGGTACCTGCTGGGGCCAACGTCCTGACTTTC.

This rearrangement joins TRBV3-1 to TRBJ1-1; D may be TRBD1 (6 bases). Between the trimmed V and J ends, which lost 3 bases and 4 bases, there was a span of 12 bases. The CDR3 loop spans 14 amino acids. The germline gives CDR1 LGHDT, CDR2 YNNKEL (reference sequence). For the CDR3, the DNA is TGTGCCAGCAGCCAGACCAACAGGGCCACTGAAGCTTTCTTT. This codes for CASSQTNRATEAFF.

The V gene is TRBV7-2, the J gene TRBJ2-7; TRBD2 matches at 12 bases. Germline CDR1 reads SGHTA; CDR2 reads FQGNSA. V trimming: 5 bases; J trimming: 0 bases; junction bases outside the gene matches: 2. The CDR3 spans 15 residues. CDR3 in DNA: TGTGCCAGCAGCCGACTAGCGGGAGTCTCCTACGAGCAGTACTTC. It translates to CASSRLAGVSYEQYF.

The rearrangement uses TRBV20-1 and TRBJ2-6, with D possibly being TRBD1 or TRBD2 (5 bases each). Trimming removed 5 bases at V and 2 bases at J, with 13 bases between. There are 15 residues in the CDR3. Germline V gene lookup returns CDR1 DFQATT and CDR2 SNEGSKA (reference sequence). The CDR3 nucleotides are TGCAGTGCTCTCGGGAAGGGGACTGGGGCCAACGTCCTGACTTTC. Translating gives CSALGKGTGANVLTF.

The rearrangement links TRBV2 to TRBJ2-3; 8 nucleotides match TRBD1. V lost 8 bases and J lost 6; bases outside the gene matches: 13. Per the germline V gene, CDR1 is SNHLY and CDR2 is FYNNEI. CDR3 length equals 15 residues. For the CDR3, the DNA is TGTGCCAGCTCAGGACAGGGCACCCCCGCGGATACGCAGTATTTT. This sequence encodes CASSGQGTPADTQYF.

Of note for this clonotype: An end of the junction differs from the germline gene, which may be a read error. This chain uses TRBV7-2 with TRBJ2-7; D ambiguous. Germline V gene sequence: CDR1 SGHTA, CDR2 FQGNSA. This CDR3 spans 15 amino acids. In DNA form, the CDR3 reads TGTGCCAGCACCTTAAATCCAACAGTCTCCTACGAGCAGTACTTC. As protein: CASTLNPTVSYEQYF.

This chain connects TRBV27 to TRBJ2-7; D tentatively reads TRBD1 or TRBD2 (6 bases each). The ends were cut back, 0 bases at V and 8 bases at J, with 26 bases in the middle. The CDR3 has 18 residues. Germline assignment: CDR1 MNHEY and CDR2 SMNVEV (reference sequence). CDR3 in amino acids: CASSLSLQGPTGARQQYF. The CDR3 DNA follows: TGTGCCAGCAGTTTATCCCTCCAGGGTCCAACGGGGGCTAGACAGCAGTACTTC.

This clonotype was counted between two and nine times. The CDR3 DNA reads as TGCGCCAGCAGCTGGGCAACGAGGGAAGAGACCCAGTACTTC. This codes for CASSWATREETQYF. This chain uses TRBV5-1 with TRBJ2-5, with D perhaps matching TRBD2 (5 bases). Germline CDR1 is SGHRS and CDR2 is YFSETQ. CDR3 length equals 14 residues. Trimming took off 3 bases at V and 3 bases at J, with 12 bases between the two ends.

This clonotype has just a few counts. The chain couples TRBV28 to TRBJ1-6, with TRBD1 matching over 9 bases. Germline CDR1 reads MDHEN; CDR2 reads SYDVKM. Trimming at V came to 8 bases and at J to 13 bases, leaving 12 bases not matched to a gene. The length of the CDR3 is 14 residues. The CDR3, as DNA: TGTGCCAGCTCATACCCGGACAGGGGAAGGCCCCTCCACTTT. Its protein product is CASSYPDRGRPLHF.

This clonotype has more than one count but fewer than ten. The chain links TRBV27 to TRBJ2-6; no clear D gene. The germline V gene encodes CDR1 MNHEY and CDR2 SMNVEV (reference sequence). This CDR3 has 16 residues. Trimming stripped 1 base from V and 2 bases from J, with 9 bases between. The CDR3 DNA is TGTGCCAGCAGTTTATTACGGGCCCCTGGGGCCAACGTCCTGACTTTC. Its translation is CASSLLRAPGANVLTF.

The rearrangement joins TRBV6-5 to TRBJ2-5; 8 bases match TRBD2. Germline lookup yields CDR1 MNHEY and CDR2 SVGAGI. This CDR3 has 17 amino acids. Germline trimming cut 2 bases from V and 1 base from J; bases unmatched to any gene: 9. The CDR3, as DNA: TGTGCCAGCAGTTACAGGCCCCTTAGCGGGACCCAAGAGACCCAGTACTTC. This encodes CASSYRPLSGTQETQYF.

Only a few counts were recorded for this clonotype. CDR3 amino acids: CASSRGGTDGPAFF. The CDR3 nucleotides are TGCGCCAGCAGCCGCGGCGGGACAGATGGGCCAGCTTTCTTT. This chain links TRBV5-1 with TRBJ1-1, with 7 bases aligning to TRBD1. Germline CDR1 SGHRS, CDR2 YFSETQ. The trim removed 4 bases at V and 10 bases at J, leaving 13 bases unmatched. CDR3 length: 14 residues.

This clonotype was picked up a small number of times. V gene TRBV30 combines with J gene TRBJ1-5; D ambiguous. Germline CDR1 and CDR2: GTSNPN and SVGIG (reference sequence). The CDR3 is 13 residues long. Between the trimmed V and J ends, which lost 2 bases and 3 bases, there was a span of 8 bases. This chain's CDR3 is CAWSFDSNQPQHF. CDR3 DNA sequence: TGTGCCTGGAGTTTCGATTCCAATCAGCCCCAGCATTTT.

V is TRBV6-5 and J is TRBJ2-7; unclear D gene. The germline gives CDR1 MNHEY, CDR2 SVGAGI. There are 12 residues in the CDR3. V was trimmed by 5 bases and J by 3 bases, leaving 8 bases between them. The CDR3 region is CASSRRNYEQYF. The CDR3 coding sequence is TGTGCCAGCAGTAGGCGGAACTACGAGCAGTACTTC.

This clonotype was recorded many times. The chain is built from TRBV29-1 and TRBJ1-1; D unclear. In germline, CDR1 is SQVTM, CDR2 ANQGSEA. This CDR3 contains 14 residues. Trimming cost V 8 bases and J 0 bases, with 16 bases left between them. The CDR3 region is CSLGRPPMNTEAFF. The DNA for the CDR3 is TGCAGCCTTGGACGGCCACCAATGAACACTGAAGCTTTCTTT.

This chain connects TRBV10-3 to TRBJ2-1; 8 bases agree with TRBD2. V lost 10 bases and J lost 5; bases outside the gene matches: 10. Germline-derived CDR1 and CDR2 are ENHRY and SYGVKD. This CDR3 spans 14 amino acids. The CDR3 region has the DNA TGTGCCACCCTAGGGGCGGGGGGAGACAATGAGCAGTTCTTC. As protein: CATLGAGGDNEQFF.